This TCR beta chain was sequenced in a study of cytomegalovirus exposure and HLA in healthy donors. Regarding this clone: The antigen is unknown.

Researchers ran the PCR with 60 Vbeta and 13 Jbeta primers. Libraries were prepared by immunoSEQ multiplex PCR; TCRdb keeps only in-frame clonotypes and omits some of them. The data show some 76,000 clones, around three quarters seen once. The CDR3 sequence is 15 residues long. Trimming removed 9 bases from V and 2 bases from J; junction bases left unmatched: 10. Germline V gives CDR1 SNHLY, CDR2 FYNNEI. Study outcomes and limitations: Cytomegalovirus-associated status was assigned to about 150 TCR beta chains. Later on, analysis showed that most CMV-associated TCR beta chains appeared to be HLA-restricted.

The sequencing input was PBMCs. J is TRBJ2-3 and V is TRBV2, with 8 bases identical to TRBD1. This receptor was identified in a male donor in good health and CMV-seropositive. CDR3 sequence: CASPLGTGPTDTQYF. The DNA of the CDR3 is TGTGCCAGTCCGTTAGGGACAGGCCCCACAGATACGCAGTATTTT.